This T cell receptor beta chain originates from a study of identical twins. Study-wide points: The study drew conclusions from cross-sectional statistical analysis, not from following the same donors. Carriage of fewer insertions was seen in abundant cord blood beta clonotypes, whereas memory repertoires showed none.

This clonotype was recorded a few times. Its matching antigen is unknown. Unique molecular identifiers were present on the cDNA, and a universal primer site came from template switching. TCRdb ran MiXCR on the 5' RACE reads and lists one entry per CDR3 protein. The repertoire holds some 1,700,000 distinct CDR3 sequences, with about 32% as singletons. Each donor (without exception) was a healthy Caucasian. V was cut by 0 bases and J by 0 bases, with 6 bases left in between. The V gene's germline CDR1 is MGHRA and CDR2 YSYEKL. CDR3 length: 15 residues. Sequenced: cord blood. The clonotype comes from a newborn girl in good health. The rearrangement joins TRBV4-1 to TRBJ2-4; unclear D gene. The CDR3 DNA is TGCGCCAGCAGCCAAGAAGAGTTAGCCAAAAACATTCAGTACTTC. This gives the protein CASSQEELAKNIQYF.